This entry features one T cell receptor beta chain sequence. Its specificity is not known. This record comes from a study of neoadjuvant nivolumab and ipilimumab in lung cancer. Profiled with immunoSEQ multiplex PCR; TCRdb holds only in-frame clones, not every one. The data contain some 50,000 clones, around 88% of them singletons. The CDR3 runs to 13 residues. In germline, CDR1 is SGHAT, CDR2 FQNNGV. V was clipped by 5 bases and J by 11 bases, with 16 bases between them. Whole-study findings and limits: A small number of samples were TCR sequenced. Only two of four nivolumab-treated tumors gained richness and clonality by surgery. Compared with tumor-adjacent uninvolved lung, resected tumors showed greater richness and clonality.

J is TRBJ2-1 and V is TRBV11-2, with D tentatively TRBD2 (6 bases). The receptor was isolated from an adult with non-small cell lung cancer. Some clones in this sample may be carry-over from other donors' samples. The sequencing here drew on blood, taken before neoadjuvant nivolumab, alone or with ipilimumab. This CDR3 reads CASSQNRDSQQFF. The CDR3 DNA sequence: TGTGCCAGCAGCCAAAATCGGGACTCCCAGCAGTTCTTC.